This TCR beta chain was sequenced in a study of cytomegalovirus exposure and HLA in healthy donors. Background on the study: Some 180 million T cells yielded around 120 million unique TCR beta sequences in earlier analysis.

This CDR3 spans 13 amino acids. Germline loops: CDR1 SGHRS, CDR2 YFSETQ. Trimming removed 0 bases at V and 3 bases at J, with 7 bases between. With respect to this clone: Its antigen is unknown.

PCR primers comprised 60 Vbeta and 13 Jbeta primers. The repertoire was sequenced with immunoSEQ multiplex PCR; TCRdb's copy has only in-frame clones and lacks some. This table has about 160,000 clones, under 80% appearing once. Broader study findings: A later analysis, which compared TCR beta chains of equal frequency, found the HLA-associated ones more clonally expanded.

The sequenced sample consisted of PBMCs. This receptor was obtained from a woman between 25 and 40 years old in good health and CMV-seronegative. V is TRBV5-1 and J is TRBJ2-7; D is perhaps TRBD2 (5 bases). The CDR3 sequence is CASSLVEGYEQYF. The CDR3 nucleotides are TGCGCCAGCAGCTTGGTAGAGGGCTACGAGCAGTACTTC.